This TCR beta chain was recorded in a study of T cells in localized non-small cell lung cancer. Study-level points and caveats: Sequencing covered just one tumor region, so heterogeneity cannot be ruled out. Adjacent lung held a median roughly 54 of the top 100 tumor clones. The greatest T cell clonality was found in uninvolved adjacent lung (higher than in tumor).

Repertoires were generated with immunoSEQ multiplex PCR, while TCRdb's copy carries only in-frame clones and drops some. The repertoire includes thousands of clones, 75% to 90% of them detected once, and around 7.8% sits in the top ten. In the case of this clone: Its antigen remains unknown.

Specimen: PBMCs, collected before any cancer treatment. This sequence originates from a woman aged 40 to 75 with stage II lung adenocarcinoma.

The CDR3 bases are TGTGCCAGCAGCCCAGCGCTGGGGGATGAGCAGTTCTTC. Translation: CASSPALGDEQFF. The chain uses TRBV4-2 and TRBJ2-1; either TRBD1 or TRBD2 may fit D (5 bases each). The CDR3 contains 13 residues. V was cut by 4 bases and J by 8 bases, with 12 bases left in between. Germline-derived CDR1 and CDR2 are LGHNA and YNFKEQ.